This T cell receptor beta chain stems from a study of cytomegalovirus exposure and HLA in healthy donors. The wider study: As released early, the data held 80 million to 90 million unique TCRs from HLA-typed donors. Overall study findings and caveats: It was assumed in the presence/absence analyses that sequencing depth was roughly uniform across donors. In a later analysis, at a false discovery rate of 0.05, approximately 18,000 TCR beta sequences were associated with HLA alleles. In a later analysis, a genetic analysis reported fewer productive-TCR N-insertions in an Asian-associated ancestry cluster than the cohort average.

A note on this clone: The antigen is unknown.

CDR3 length: 13 residues. CDR1 SGHDN and CDR2 FVKESK come from the germline V gene. V dropped 4 bases and J dropped 4; count of bases not matched to a gene: 2. 13 Jbeta primers and 60 Vbeta primers were used for the PCR. TCRdb's table, derived via immunoSEQ multiplex PCR, lists solely in-frame clones and lacks some. The sample consists of about 150,000 clones, around 85% of them appearing once. Sequenced: PBMCs. The chain has TRBV14 and TRBJ2-7; 9 bases line up with TRBD1. The source is a boy aged 2 to 10 in good health and CMV-seronegative. The DNA of the CDR3 is TGTGCCAGCAGCCGAGGACAGGGGTACGAGCAGTACTTC. It translates to CASSRGQGYEQYF.